Listed below are T cell receptor beta chains from one sample, sequenced in a study of Graves' ophthalmopathy and Graves' hyperthyroidism. TCRdb analysed the multiplex PCR reads with MiXCR anew, one entry per CDR3 protein. The profile covers about 480,000 distinct CDR3 sequences, with 14% appearing a single time and approximately 9.8% taken by the ten largest. Sequencing input: blood. The origin of the receptors is a woman under 40 with Graves' ophthalmopathy. Each CDR3 is given without its conserved first and last residue.

CDR3 protein	J gene	V gene	CDR3 length
ASSLGVRTSFGEQY	TRBJ2-7	TRBV7-8	14
ASSLYGDGQGGYSNQPQR	TRBJ1-5	TRBV28	18
ASSGQGAGSTEAF	TRBJ1-1	TRBV6-1	13
ASSSAGQAQETQY	TRBJ2-5	TRBV12-3/TRBV12-4	13
ASSLSKVVGNTEAF	TRBJ1-1	TRBV27	14
SARDASGYEQY	TRBJ2-7	TRBV20-1	11
ASSITVKNIKY	TRBJ2-4	TRBV19	11
ASSGGYATAYNSPLH	TRBJ1-6	TRBV2	15
ASSQGVAAHYEQY	TRBJ2-7	TRBV3-1	13
SAQDGHSYEQY	TRBJ2-7	TRBV20-1	11
ASSLSGIGTYEQY	TRBJ2-7	TRBV12-3/TRBV12-4	13
ASSLESKNIQY	TRBJ2-4	TRBV5-1	11
ACSGRGHNTGELF	TRBJ2-2	TRBV6-2/TRBV6-3	13
ASSSLGSSYEQY	TRBJ2-7	TRBV6-2/TRBV6-3	12
ASMGETRPYEQY	TRBJ2-7	TRBV2	12
SVQEGDNSPLH	TRBJ1-6	TRBV29-1	11
ASSQMAGAYEQY	TRBJ2-7	TRBV4-1	12
SANPGLAGGETQY	TRBJ2-5	TRBV20-1	13
ASSREAGTHQPQH	TRBJ1-5	TRBV5-1	13
ASRDTDRFYNQPQH	TRBJ1-5	TRBV6-2/TRBV6-3	14
ASSPGGRIEQPQH	TRBJ1-5	TRBV6-1	13
ANSLAGGITEAF	TRBJ1-1	TRBV11-2	12
ASSPPRGTYEQY	TRBJ2-7	TRBV28	12
ASTPLGDYEQY	TRBJ2-7	TRBV28	11
ASSERGEGSYEQY	TRBJ2-7	TRBV6-1	13
ASTGNDYGYT	TRBJ1-2	TRBV2	10
AISESLTVSGNTIY	TRBJ1-3	TRBV10-3	14